The sequence of this T cell receptor beta chain was determined in a study of blood T cell repertoires in COVID-19. On the study more broadly: Acute and convalescent COVID-19 specimens originated in the United States, Italy and Spain.

This CDR3 is 15 amino acids long. Germline values: CDR1 MGHRA, CDR2 YSYEKL. This clone occurred once. Germline and junction disagree at one end, which may indicate a read error. Seattle patients were enrolled while actively infected and followed longitudinally. Under the authors' procedure: The assay estimated nucleated cells by amplifying reference gene primers. Generated by immunoSEQ multiplex PCR, the TCRdb table keeps only in-frame clones and is missing some. That table is the source of V, J and clone size, and D and trimming were worked out from the DNA. The sample yields roughly 100,000 clones, 80% to 95% seen once.

The clonotype originates from a man aged 18 to 29 with COVID-19, enrolled during active disease. Sequencing input: peripheral blood. The genes are TRBV4-1 and TRBJ1-4; D not certain. The CDR3 spells CASSSRHMRDEKLLF. The CDR3 coding sequence is TGCGCCAGCAGCTCACGACACATGAGGGATGAAAAACTGCTTTTT.